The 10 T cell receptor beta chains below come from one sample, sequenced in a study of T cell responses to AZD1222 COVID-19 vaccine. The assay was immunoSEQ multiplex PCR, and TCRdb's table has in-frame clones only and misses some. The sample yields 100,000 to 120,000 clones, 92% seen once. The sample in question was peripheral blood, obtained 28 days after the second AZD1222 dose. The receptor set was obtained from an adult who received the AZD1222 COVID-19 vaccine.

CDR3 DNA sequence: TGTGCCAGCAGTCCCACAGATACGCAGTATTTT. Translating gives CASSPTDTQYF. The chain joins TRBV12-3 or TRBV12-4 to TRBJ2-3, with unresolved D. The ends were cut back, 5 bases at V and 2 bases at J, with 2 bases in the middle. The CDR3 totals 11 residues.

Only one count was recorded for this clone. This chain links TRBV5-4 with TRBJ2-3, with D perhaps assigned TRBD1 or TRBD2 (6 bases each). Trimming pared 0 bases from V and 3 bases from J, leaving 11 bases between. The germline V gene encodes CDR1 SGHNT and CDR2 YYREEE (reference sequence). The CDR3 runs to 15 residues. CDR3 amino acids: CASSLGWGATDTQYF. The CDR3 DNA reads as TGTGCCAGCAGCTTGGGGTGGGGGGCGACAGATACGCAGTATTTT. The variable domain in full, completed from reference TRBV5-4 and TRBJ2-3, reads ETGVTQSPTHLIKTRGQQVTLRCSSQSGHNTVSWYQQALGQGPQFIFQYYREEENGRGNFPPRFSGLQFPNYSSELNVNALELDDSALYLCASSLGWGATDTQYFGPGTRLTVL.

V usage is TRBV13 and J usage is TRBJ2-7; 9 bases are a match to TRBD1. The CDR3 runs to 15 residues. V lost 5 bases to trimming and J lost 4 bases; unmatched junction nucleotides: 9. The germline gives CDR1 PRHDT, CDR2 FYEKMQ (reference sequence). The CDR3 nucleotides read TGTGCCAGCAGCCCGGAGTCGGGACAGGGTTACGAGCAGTACTTC. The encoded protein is CASSPESGQGYEQYF.

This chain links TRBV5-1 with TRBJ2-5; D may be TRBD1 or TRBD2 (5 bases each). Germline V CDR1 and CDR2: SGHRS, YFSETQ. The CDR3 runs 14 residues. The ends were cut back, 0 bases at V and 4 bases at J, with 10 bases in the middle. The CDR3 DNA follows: TGCGCCAGCAGCTTGGGGGGGAGCCCAGAGACCCAGTACTTC. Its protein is CASSLGGSPETQYF.

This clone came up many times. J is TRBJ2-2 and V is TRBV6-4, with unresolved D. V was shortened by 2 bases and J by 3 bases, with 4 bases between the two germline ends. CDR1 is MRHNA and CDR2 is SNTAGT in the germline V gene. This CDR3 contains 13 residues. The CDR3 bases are TGTGCCAGCAGTGACGATTACACCGGGGAGCTGTTTTTT. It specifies CASSDDYTGELFF.

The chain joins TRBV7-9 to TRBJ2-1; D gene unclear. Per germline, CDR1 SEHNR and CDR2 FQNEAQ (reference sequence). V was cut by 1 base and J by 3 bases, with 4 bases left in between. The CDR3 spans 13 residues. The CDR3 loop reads CASSLVGYNEQFF. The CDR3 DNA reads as TGTGCCAGCAGCTTAGTGGGCTACAATGAGCAGTTCTTC.

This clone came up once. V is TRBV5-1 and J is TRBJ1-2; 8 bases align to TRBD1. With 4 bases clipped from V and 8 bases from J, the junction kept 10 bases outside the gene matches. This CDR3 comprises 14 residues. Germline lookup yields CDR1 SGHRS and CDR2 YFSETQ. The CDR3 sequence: CASSHLDRVGGYTF. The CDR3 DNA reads TGCGCCAGCAGCCACTTGGACAGGGTGGGAGGCTACACCTTC.

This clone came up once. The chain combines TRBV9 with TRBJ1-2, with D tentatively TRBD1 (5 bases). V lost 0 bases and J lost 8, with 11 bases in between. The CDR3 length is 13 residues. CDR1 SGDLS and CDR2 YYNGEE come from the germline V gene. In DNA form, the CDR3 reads TGTGCCAGCAGCGTAGGGGCAGGGCGCGGCTACACCTTC. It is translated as CASSVGAGRGYTF.

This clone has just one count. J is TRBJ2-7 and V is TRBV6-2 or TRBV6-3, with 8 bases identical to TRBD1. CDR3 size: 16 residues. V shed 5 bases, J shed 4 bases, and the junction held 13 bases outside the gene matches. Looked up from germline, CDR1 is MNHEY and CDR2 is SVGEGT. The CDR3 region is CASSPLGGQGAYEQYF. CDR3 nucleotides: TGTGCCAGCAGTCCCCTTGGTGGCCAGGGGGCTTACGAGCAGTACTTC.

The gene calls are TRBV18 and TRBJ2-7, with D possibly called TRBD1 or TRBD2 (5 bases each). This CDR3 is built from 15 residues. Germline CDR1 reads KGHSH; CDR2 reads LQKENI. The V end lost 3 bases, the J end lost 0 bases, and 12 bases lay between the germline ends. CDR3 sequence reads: CASSPSGAVSYEQYF. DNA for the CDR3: TGTGCCAGCTCACCCTCCGGGGCAGTCTCCTACGAGCAGTACTTC. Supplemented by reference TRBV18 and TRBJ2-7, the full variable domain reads NAGVMQNPRHLVRRRGQEARLRCSPMKGHSHVYWYRQLPEEGLKFMVYLQKENIIDESGMPKERFSAEFPKEGPSILRIQQVVRGDSAAYFCASSPSGAVSYEQYFGPGTRLTVT.